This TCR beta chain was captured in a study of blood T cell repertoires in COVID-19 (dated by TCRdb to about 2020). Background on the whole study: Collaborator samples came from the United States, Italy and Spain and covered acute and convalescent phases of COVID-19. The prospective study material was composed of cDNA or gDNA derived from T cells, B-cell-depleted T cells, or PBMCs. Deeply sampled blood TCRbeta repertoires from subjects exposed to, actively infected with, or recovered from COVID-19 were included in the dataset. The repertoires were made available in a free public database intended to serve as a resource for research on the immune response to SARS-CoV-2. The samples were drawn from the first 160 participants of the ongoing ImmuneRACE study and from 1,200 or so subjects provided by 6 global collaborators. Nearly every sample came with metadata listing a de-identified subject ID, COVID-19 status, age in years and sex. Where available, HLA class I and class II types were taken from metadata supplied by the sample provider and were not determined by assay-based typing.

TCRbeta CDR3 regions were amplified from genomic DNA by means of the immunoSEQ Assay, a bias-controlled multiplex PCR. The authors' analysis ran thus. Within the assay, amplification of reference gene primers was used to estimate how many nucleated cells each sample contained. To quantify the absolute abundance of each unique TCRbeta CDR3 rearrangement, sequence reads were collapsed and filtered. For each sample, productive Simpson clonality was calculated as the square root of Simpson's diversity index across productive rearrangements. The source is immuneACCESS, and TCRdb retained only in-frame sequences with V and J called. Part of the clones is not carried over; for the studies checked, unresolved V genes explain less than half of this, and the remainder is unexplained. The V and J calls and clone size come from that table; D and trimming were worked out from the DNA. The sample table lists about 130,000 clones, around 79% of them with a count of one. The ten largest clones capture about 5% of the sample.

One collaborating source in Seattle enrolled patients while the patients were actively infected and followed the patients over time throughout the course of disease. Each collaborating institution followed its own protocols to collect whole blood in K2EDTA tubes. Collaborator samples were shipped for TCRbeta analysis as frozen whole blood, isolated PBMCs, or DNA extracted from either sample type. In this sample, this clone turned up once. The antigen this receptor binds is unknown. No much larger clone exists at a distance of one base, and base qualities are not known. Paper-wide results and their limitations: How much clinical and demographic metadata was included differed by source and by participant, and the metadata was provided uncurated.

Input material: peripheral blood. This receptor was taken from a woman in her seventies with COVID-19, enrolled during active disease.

The encoded CDR3 is CASSQDLALPVYGYTF. The nucleotide sequence is TGTGCCAGCAGCCAAGATCTCGCCCTACCCGTCTATGGCTACACCTTC. The V gene is TRBV4-2 and the J gene is TRBJ1-2, with the D gene not clear enough to name. Relative to germline, V is 0 bases shorter and J is 4 bases shorter, with 15 bases between their ends. The cysteine opens and the phenylalanine closes a CDR3 of 16 amino acids. Of the read, only the CDR3 DNA is kept; its 48 bases are in frame from base 1. Per the germline V gene, LGHNA is the CDR1 and YNFKEQ is the CDR2.